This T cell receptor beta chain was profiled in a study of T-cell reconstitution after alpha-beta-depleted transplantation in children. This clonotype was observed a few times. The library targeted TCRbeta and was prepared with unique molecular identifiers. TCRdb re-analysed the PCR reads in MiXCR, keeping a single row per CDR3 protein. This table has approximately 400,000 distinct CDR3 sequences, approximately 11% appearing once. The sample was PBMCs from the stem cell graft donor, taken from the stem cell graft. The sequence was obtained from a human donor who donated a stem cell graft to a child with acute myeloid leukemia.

CDR3 sequence: CASSLVSGGSYNEQFF. DNA for the CDR3: TGTGCCAGCAGTTTAGTTTCCGGGGGTTCCTACAATGAGCAGTTCTTC. The chain employs TRBV12-3 or TRBV12-4 and TRBJ2-1, with D possibly TRBD2 on 6 matching bases. The CDR3 length is 16 residues. Trimming pared 1 base from V and 1 base from J, leaving 11 bases between.